This TCR beta chain originates from a study of T-cell memory formation after mild COVID-19. Turning to the study itself: TCR clusters showed largely donor specificity.

5'RACE with constant-segment primers built TCRalpha and TCRbeta cDNA libraries with UMIs. TCRdb called the 5' RACE reads again in MiXCR, with one record for every CDR3 protein. The data hold a few hundred thousand distinct CDR3 sequences, with approximately 25% observed a single time. Study-level findings and limits: Detection of some responders pre-infection suggested pre-existing cross-reactive memory T cells participated.

Germline-derived CDR1 and CDR2 are DFQATT and SNEGSKA (reference sequence). The CDR3 runs 11 residues. The V end was cut by 2 bases, the J end by 2 bases, with 4 bases between. About this clonotype itself: Antigen specificity is unknown.

The chain uses TRBV20-1 and TRBJ2-7; D not certain. The source material was PBMCs or a T cell subset sorted from them (not recorded which). The TCR comes from an adult woman who had mild COVID-19 (a few samples of this study predate the infection). Cell type and time point are not known. As DNA, the CDR3 is TGCAGTGCTAGACAGGCCTACGAGCAGTACTTC. The encoded protein is CSARQAYEQYF.